This T cell receptor (beta chain) was recovered during a study of blood T cell repertoires in COVID-19. The repertoire was sequenced with immunoSEQ multiplex PCR; TCRdb's copy has only in-frame clones and lacks some. The sample comprises fewer than 500,000 clones, roughly 91% of which are singletons, and roughly 4% rests with the top ten. The V gene end was trimmed by 5 bases and the J gene end by 6 bases; junction bases not matched to a gene: 4. This CDR3 has 14 residues. In germline, CDR1 is SEHNR, CDR2 FQNEAQ (reference sequence). The receptor's source is a woman aged 30 to 39 with acute or convalescent COVID-19. Specimen: peripheral blood. V gene TRBV7-9 combines with J gene TRBJ2-1, with 10 bases matching TRBD1. CDR3 in DNA: TGTGCCAGCAGCCCCGACAGGGGGCTCAATGAGCAGTTCTTC. Translating gives CASSPDRGLNEQFF.